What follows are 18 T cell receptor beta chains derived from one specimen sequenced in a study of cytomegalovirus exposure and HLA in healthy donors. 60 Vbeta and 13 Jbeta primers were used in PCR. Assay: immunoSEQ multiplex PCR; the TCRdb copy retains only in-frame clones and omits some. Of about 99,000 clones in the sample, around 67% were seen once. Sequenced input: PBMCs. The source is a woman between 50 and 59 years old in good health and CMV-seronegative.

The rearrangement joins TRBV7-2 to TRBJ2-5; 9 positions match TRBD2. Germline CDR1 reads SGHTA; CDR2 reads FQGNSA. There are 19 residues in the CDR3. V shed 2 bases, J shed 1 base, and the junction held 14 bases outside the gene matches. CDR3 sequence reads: CASSLRKRLSSGTQETQYF. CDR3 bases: TGTGCCAGCAGCTTAAGGAAGAGGTTGTCTAGCGGGACCCAAGAGACCCAGTACTTC.

CDR3 protein: CASSIRTGSSYTQYF. In DNA, the CDR3 is TGTGCCAGTAGTATCCGGACTGGTTCTTCATATACGCAGTATTTT. V gene TRBV19 combines with J gene TRBJ2-3, with a possible D match to TRBD2 (5 bases). The CDR3 is 15 amino acids. Germline-derived CDR1 and CDR2 are LNHDA and SQIVND (reference sequence). Trimming took 3 bases from V and 7 from J, leaving 17 bases between them.

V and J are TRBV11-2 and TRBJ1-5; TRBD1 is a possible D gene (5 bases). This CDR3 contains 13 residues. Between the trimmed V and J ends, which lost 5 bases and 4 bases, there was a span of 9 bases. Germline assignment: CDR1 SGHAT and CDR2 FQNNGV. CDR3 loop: CASSITGNQPQHF. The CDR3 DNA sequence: TGTGCCAGCAGCATAACAGGTAATCAGCCCCAGCATTTT.

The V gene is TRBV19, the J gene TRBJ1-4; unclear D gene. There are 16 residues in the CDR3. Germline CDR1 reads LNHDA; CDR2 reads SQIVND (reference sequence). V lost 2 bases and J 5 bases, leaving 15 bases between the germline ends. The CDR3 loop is CASSIIFPGLNEKLFF. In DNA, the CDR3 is TGTGCCAGTAGTATAATTTTCCCAGGCCTAAATGAAAAACTGTTTTTT.

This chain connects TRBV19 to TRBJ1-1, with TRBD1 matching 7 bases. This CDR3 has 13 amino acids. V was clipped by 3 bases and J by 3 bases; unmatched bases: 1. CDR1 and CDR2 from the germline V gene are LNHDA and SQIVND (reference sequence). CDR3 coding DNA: TGTGCCAGTAGTATCAGGGGGGACACTGAAGCTTTCTTT. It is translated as CASSIRGDTEAFF.

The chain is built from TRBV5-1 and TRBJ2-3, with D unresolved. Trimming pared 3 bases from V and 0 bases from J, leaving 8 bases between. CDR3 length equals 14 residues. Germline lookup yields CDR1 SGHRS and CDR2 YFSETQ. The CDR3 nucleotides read TGCGCCAGCAGCTCGGGTGTAAGCACAGATACGCAGTATTTT. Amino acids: CASSSGVSTDTQYF.

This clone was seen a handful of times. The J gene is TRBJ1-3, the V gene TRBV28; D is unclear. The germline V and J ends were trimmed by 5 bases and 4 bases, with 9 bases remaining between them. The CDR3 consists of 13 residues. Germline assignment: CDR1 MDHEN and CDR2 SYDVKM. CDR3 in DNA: TGTGCCAGCAGTGGAGAGACGGGAAACACCATATATTTT. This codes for CASSGETGNTIYF.

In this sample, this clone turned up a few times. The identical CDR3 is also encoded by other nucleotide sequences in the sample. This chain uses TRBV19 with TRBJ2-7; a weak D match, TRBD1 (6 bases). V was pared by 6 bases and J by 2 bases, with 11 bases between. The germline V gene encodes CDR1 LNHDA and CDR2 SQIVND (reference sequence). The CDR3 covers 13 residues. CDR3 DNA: TGTGCCAGTAGCATTCAGGGGACCTACGAGCAGTACTTC. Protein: CASSIQGTYEQYF.

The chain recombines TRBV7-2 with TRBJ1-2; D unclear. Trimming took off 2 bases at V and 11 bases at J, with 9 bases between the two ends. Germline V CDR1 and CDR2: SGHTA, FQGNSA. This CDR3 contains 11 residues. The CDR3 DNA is TGTGCCAGCAGCTTAAAGGAGACTTACACCTTC. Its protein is CASSLKETYTF.

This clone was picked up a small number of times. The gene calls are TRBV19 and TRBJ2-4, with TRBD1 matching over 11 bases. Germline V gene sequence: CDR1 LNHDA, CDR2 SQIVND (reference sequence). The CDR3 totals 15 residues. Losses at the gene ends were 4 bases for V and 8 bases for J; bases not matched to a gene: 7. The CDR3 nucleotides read TGTGCCAGTAGTACCAGGGACAGGGGGAGGTACATTCAGTACTTC. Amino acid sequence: CASSTRDRGRYIQYF.

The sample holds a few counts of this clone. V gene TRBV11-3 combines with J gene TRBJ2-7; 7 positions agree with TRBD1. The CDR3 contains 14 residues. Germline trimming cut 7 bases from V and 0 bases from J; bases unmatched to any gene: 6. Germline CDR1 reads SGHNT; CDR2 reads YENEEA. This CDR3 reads CASNGQDNSYEQYF. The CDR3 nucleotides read TGTGCCAGCAACGGACAGGACAACTCCTACGAGCAGTACTTC.

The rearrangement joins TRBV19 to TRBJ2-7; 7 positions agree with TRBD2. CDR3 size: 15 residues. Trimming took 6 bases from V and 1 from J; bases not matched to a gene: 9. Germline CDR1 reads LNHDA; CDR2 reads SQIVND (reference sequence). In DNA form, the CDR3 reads TGTGCCAGTAGGCCGGCCAGCGGGGCTTCCTACGAGCAGTACTTC. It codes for CASRPASGASYEQYF.

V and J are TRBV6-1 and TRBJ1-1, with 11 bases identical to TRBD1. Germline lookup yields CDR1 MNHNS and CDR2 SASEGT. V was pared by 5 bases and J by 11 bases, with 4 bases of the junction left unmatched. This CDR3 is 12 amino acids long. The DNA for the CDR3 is TGTGCCAGCAGTTTTGGACAGGGGGCCGCTTTCTTT. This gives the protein CASSFGQGAAFF.

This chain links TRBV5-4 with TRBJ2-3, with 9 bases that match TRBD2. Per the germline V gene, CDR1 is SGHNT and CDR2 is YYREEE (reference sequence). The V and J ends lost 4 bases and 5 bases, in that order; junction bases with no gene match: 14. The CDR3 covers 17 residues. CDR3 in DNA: TGTGCCAGCAGCCGACCTCTAGGCGGGGGGGCGAGAGATACGCAGTATTTT. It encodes CASSRPLGGGARDTQYF.

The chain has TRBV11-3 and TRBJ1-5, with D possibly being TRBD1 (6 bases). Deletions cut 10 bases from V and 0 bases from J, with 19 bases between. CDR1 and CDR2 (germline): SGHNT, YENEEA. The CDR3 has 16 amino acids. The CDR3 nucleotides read TGTGCCACCAGGACAGATCCGTCGTATAGCAATCAGCCCCAGCATTTT. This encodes CATRTDPSYSNQPQHF.

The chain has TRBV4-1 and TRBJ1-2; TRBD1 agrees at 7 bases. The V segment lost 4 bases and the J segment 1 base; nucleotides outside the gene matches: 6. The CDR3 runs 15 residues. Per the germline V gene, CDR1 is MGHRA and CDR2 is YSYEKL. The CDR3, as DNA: TGCGCCAGCAGCCCCCGACAGGGAGGTAACTATGGCTACACCTTC. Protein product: CASSPRQGGNYGYTF.

The chain's CDR3 is CASSLVGRATQYF. CDR3 bases: TGTGCCAGCAGCTTGGTAGGCAGGGCGACCCAGTACTTC. The J gene is TRBJ2-5, the V gene TRBV5-6; D perhaps matches TRBD1 (5 bases). The CDR3 length is 13 residues. Per the germline V gene, CDR1 is SGHDT and CDR2 is YYEEEE. V was cut by 0 bases and J by 7 bases, with 10 bases left in between. The full variable domain, in which reference TRBV5-6 and TRBJ2-5 provide the parts outside the CDR3, is DAGVTQSPTHLIKTRGQQVTLRCSPKSGHDTVSWYQQALGQGPQFIFQYYEEEERQRGNFPDRFSGHQFPNYSSELNVNALLLGDSALYLCASSLVGRATQYFGPGTRLLVL.

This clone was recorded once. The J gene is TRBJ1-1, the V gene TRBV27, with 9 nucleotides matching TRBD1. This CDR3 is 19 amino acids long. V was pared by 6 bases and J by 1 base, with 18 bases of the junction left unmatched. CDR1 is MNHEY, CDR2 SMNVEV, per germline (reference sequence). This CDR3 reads CASSRYRTGATKRNTEAFF. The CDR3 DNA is TGTGCCAGCAGCCGCTACCGGACAGGGGCTACCAAGCGGAACACTGAAGCTTTCTTT.